This T cell receptor beta chain was identified during a study of T cell changes during pregnancy in multiple sclerosis. This CDR3 has 18 amino acids. With V trimmed by 2 bases and J by 3 bases, 14 bases remained unmatched. Germline CDR1 MNHEY, CDR2 SMNVEV (reference sequence). Sequencing used immunoSEQ multiplex PCR; TCRdb keeps in-frame clones, though not all of them. The sample holds some 37,000 clones, 75% to 90% seen once. The clonotype was recovered from a female donor with multiple sclerosis, enrolled in a pregnancy study. The rearrangement joins TRBV27 to TRBJ2-3; 7 bases agree with TRBD2. Sequences were derived from CD8+ T cells from peripheral blood mononuclear cells, sampled in the third trimester of pregnancy. CDR3 sequence: CASSLPPRDYVGTDTQYF. CDR3 sequence (DNA): TGTGCCAGCAGTTTACCGCCCCGGGACTACGTCGGGACAGATACGCAGTATTTT.